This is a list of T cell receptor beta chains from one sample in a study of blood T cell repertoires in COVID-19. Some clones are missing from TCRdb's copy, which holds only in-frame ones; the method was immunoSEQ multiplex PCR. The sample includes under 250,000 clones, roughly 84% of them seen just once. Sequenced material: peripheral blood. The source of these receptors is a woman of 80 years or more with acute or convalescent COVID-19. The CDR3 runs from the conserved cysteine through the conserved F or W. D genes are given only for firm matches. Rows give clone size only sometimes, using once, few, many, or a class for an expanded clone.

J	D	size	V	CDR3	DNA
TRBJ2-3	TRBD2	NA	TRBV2	CASSVRRGAGDTQYF	TGTGCCAGCAGTGTCCGGCGGGGGGCGGGGGATACGCAGTATTTT
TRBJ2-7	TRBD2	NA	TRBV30	CAQSGGAGEQYF	TGTGCCCAAAGCGGGGGGGCCGGCGAGCAGTACTTC
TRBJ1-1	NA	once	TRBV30	CAWERDINTEAFF	TGTGCCTGGGAAAGAGACATCAACACTGAAGCTTTCTTT
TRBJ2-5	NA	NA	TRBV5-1	CASSLVQTNQETQYF	TGCGCCAGCAGCTTGGTACAGACCAACCAAGAGACCCAGTACTTC
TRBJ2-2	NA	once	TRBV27	CASSLSQGTVTGELFF	TGTGCCAGCAGTTTATCTCAGGGGACGGTCACCGGGGAGCTGTTTTTT
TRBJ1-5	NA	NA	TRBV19	CASSISQRRVGNQPQHF	TGTGCCAGTAGTATCTCGCAGAGGAGGGTTGGCAATCAGCCCCAGCATTTT
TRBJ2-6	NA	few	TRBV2	CASTFTQGTGANVLTF	TGTGCCAGCACCTTCACCCAGGGGACCGGGGCCAACGTCCTGACTTTC
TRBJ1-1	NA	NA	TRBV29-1	CSAMTVLNTEAFF	TGCAGCGCCATGACAGTTCTGAACACTGAAGCTTTCTTT
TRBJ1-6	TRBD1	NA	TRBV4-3	CASSQDLTGSGSPLHF	TGCGCCAGCAGCCAAGATCTGACAGGGAGTGGTTCACCCCTCCACTTT
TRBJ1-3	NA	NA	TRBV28	CASRKQGSGNTIYF	TGTGCCAGCAGGAAACAGGGTTCTGGAAACACCATATATTTT
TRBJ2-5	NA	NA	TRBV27	CASSLWPGSAETQYF	TGTGCCAGCAGTCTTTGGCCGGGTTCGGCCGAGACCCAGTACTTC
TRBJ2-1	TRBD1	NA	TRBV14	CASSHLKRTGGNEQFF	TGTGCCAGCAGCCACCTAAAGCGGACAGGAGGCAATGAGCAGTTCTTC
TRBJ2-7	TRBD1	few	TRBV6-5	CASNGQGSYEQYF	TGTGCCAGCAATGGACAGGGCTCCTACGAGCAGTACTTC
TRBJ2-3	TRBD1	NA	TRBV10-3	CAISSGTGSTDTQYF	TGTGCCATCAGCTCCGGGACAGGTAGCACAGATACGCAGTATTTT
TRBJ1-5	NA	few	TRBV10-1	CASSLLNTEITPMYNQPQHF	TGCGCCAGCAGTCTATTGAATACAGAGATCACCCCCATGTACAATCAGCCCCAGCATTTT
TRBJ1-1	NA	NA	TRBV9	CASSVATGNTEAFF	TGTGCCAGCAGCGTAGCCACGGGGAACACTGAAGCTTTCTTT
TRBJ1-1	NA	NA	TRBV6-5	CASSYARNTEAFF	TGTGCCAGCAGTTACGCCAGGAACACTGAAGCTTTCTTT
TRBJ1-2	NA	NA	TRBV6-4	CASSATGSYGYTF	TGTGCCAGCAGCGCGACAGGTTCCTATGGCTACACCTTC
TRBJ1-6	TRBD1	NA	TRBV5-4	CASSLKGARASPLHF	TGTGCCAGCAGCCTAAAGGGGGCACGGGCTTCACCCCTCCACTTT
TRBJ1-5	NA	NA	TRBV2	CASSYRDSNQPQHF	TGTGCCAGCAGTTACAGAGATAGCAATCAGCCCCAGCATTTT
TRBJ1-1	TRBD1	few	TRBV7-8	CASSLALSQGATEAFF	TGTGCCAGCAGCTTAGCGCTCAGTCAGGGGGCAACTGAAGCTTTCTTT
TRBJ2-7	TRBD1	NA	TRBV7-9	CASSSYRTGDFYF	TGTGCCAGCAGCTCCTATCGGACAGGGGATTTCTACTTC
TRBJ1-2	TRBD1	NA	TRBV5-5	CASSLAGQGLDGYTF	TGTGCCAGCAGCTTGGCCGGACAGGGGTTGGATGGCTACACCTTC
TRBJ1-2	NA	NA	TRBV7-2	CASSLTGGARRGYTF	TGTGCCAGCAGCTTGACCGGGGGGGCGAGGAGAGGCTACACCTTC
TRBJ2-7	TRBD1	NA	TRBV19	CASSGQGLYEQYF	TGTGCCAGTAGTGGACAGGGACTCTACGAGCAGTACTTC
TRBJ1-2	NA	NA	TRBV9	CASSENPGEAYGYTF	TGTGCCAGCAGCGAGAACCCGGGGGAGGCGTATGGCTACACCTTC
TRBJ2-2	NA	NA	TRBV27	CASSLRQGGTGELFF	TGTGCCAGCAGTTTAAGGCAGGGAGGCACCGGGGAGCTGTTTTTT
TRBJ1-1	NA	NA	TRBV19	CASSERPSSEAFF	TGTGCCAGTAGCGAGAGGCCGAGCTCTGAAGCTTTCTTT
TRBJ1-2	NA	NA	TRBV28	CASSLSGFYGYTF	TGTGCCAGCAGTTTATCAGGGTTTTATGGCTACACCTTC
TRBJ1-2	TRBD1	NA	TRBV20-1	CSASRPGGGYTF	TGCAGTGCTAGTAGACCAGGGGGTGGCTACACCTTC
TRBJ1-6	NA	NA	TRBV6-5	CASSYRGGNSPLHF	TGTGCCAGCAGTTACAGGGGAGGAAATTCACCCCTCCACTTT
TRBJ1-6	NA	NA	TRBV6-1	CASSEAVAVYNSPLHF	TGTGCCAGCAGTGAAGCGGTAGCCGTTTATAATTCACCCCTCCACTTT
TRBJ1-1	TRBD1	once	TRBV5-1	CASSLRTGTNTEAFF	TGCGCCAGCAGCTTGCGGACAGGGACAAACACTGAAGCTTTCTTT
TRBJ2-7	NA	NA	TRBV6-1	CASSEGSTGVYEQYF	TGTGCCAGCAGTGAGGGATCGACAGGAGTCTACGAGCAGTACTTC
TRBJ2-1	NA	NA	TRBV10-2	CASSDRYNEQFF	TGCGCCAGCAGTGACAGATACAATGAGCAGTTCTTC
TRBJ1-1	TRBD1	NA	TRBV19	CASKDRGYNTEAFF	TGTGCCAGTAAGGACAGGGGATATAACACTGAAGCTTTCTTT
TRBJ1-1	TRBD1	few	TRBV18	CASSPSLPSRTGYTEAFF	TGTGCCAGCTCACCGAGTCTTCCGTCCAGGACAGGGTACACTGAAGCTTTCTTT
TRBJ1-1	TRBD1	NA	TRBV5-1	CASSYQMTGDTEAFF	TGCGCCAGCAGCTACCAGATGACAGGGGACACTGAAGCTTTCTTT
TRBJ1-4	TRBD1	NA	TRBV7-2	CASSLAPRGSNEKLFF	TGTGCCAGCAGCTTAGCCCCCAGGGGGTCGAATGAAAAACTGTTTTTT
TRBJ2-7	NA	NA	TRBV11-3	CASSLDADYEQYF	TGTGCCAGCAGCTTAGATGCAGACTACGAGCAGTACTTC
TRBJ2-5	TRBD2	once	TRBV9	CASALSGGAWETQYF	TGTGCCTCGGCTCTTAGCGGGGGGGCATGGGAGACCCAGTACTTC
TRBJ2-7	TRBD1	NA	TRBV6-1	CASSEFQDRVYEQYF	TGTGCCAGCAGTGAATTCCAGGACAGGGTCTACGAGCAGTACTTC
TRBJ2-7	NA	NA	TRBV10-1	CASSEGAGSSYEQYF	TGCGCCAGCAGTGAGGGGGCAGGAAGCTCCTACGAGCAGTACTTC